The following is a TCR beta chain sequence with its context. The clone's antigen remains unknown. No much larger clone exists at a distance of one base, and base qualities are not known. The immunoSEQ hsTCRB assay version 4 in survey mode was used to sequence TCRbeta repertoires from genomic DNA. Genomic DNA was diluted to 8.5 to 10 ng/uL, using up to roughly 1 ug per sample for TCRbeta sequencing. The paper's processing steps were these. ImmunoSeq Analyzer 3.0 was used for analysis of TCRbeta data, and diversity was computed on productive nucleotide rearrangements. Lower-bound TCR diversity was estimated with the improved Chao index, and clonality with the Gini coefficient using the Immunarch R package. Different nucleotide rearrangements encoding the same CDR3beta amino acid sequence were counted as distinct clonotypes. Differential abundance analysis identified TCRbeta sequences significantly enriched in antigen-responding cells relative to anti-CD3/anti-CD28-activated cells. GLIPH2 clustered TCRs by predicted peptide-MHC specificity, both within individual participants and across merged participant data sets. The clones in this table, taken by TCRdb from immuneACCESS, are in-frame only. Not every clone is retained; where verified, under half of the shortfall comes from an unresolved V gene, and the cause of the rest is unknown. The DNA was the basis for D and trimming; V, J and clone size are from that table. This sample has approximately 40,000 clones in its table, and around 78% of those were observed once. 14% of the sample comes from the top ten.

The data derive from a study of persistence of HIV-infected CD4 T cells (dated by TCRdb to between 2020 and 2021). The study in broad terms: CMV- and HIV-1 Gag-responding CD4+ T cells were isolated from ART-treated individuals so that antigen-driven clonal expansion of HIV-1-infected cells could be examined. Suppressive ART had been received by participants for a median of around eight years. Peripheral blood samples of up to about 180 mL were collected at multiple time points, except for a couple of participants, who underwent leukapheresis at a single time point. TCRbeta sequencing assessed the clonality of all cells in each sorted population, while proviral sequencing assessed the clonality of infected cells. For the TCR cluster analysis across participants, roughly 8 participants were included for CMV and about seven participants for Gag.

The CDR3 numbers 16 residues from cysteine through phenylalanine. The CDR3 DNA has 48 bases and is translated from base 1. CDR1 and CDR2 were assigned from the germline V gene (reference sequence) as LNHDA and SQIVND. The germline V end is reduced by 4 bases and the J end by 3 bases; junction bases left unmatched: 8. The treatment or condition label, read with the paper, signifies: suppressive antiretroviral therapy. A pool of overlapping 15-mer peptides from HIV-1 Gag, at around 0.99 ug per peptide per mL, was used to stimulate the cells. Memory CD4+ T cells that did not respond, being CD40L-negative, CD69-negative and CD45RO-high, were sorted as memory populations depleted of antigen-responding cells. Participants were HIV-1-infected adults who started suppressive ART during chronic infection. Plasma HIV-1 RNA had been undetectable (below 50 copies/mL) in participants for at least 4 years. To be included, a participant needed positive CMV serology and a CD4+ T cell count above 400 cells/uL. Before stimulation, PBMCs were isolated using density centrifugation and depleted of CD8+ T cells. For approximately 17 hours, the CD8-depleted PBMCs were stimulated with anti-CD28/CD49d costimulation, a CD40-blocking antibody, and enfuvirtide to prevent new infections. Cell sorting was performed on a Beckman Coulter MoFlo Legacy or XDP sorter, and dead cells were excluded with propidium iodide. Genomic DNA was extracted using the QIAamp DNA Mini Kit for samples with more than one million cells and using the Quick-DNA Microprep Kit for all other samples.

Paper-wide results and their limitations: The study involved few individuals and tested only a limited range of antigens. Restriction of bulk TCR analyses to the rare CMV-responding cells that actually carried HIV-1 proviruses was not possible. Antigen-responding cells were enriched for expanded CDR3beta sequences that were degenerate, which suggests that CD4+ responses to CMV and Gag underwent convergent selection. TCRbeta richness in CMV- and Gag-responding cells was significantly lower than in anti-CD3/anti-CD28-responding cells; CMV-responding cells had higher oligoclonality than CD3/CD28-stimulated and Gag-responding cells. Within the same sorted populations, TCR oligoclonality correlated with proviral oligoclonality.

This receptor was taken from an adult man with HIV who was CMV-seropositive. The material was CD4+ T cells sorted from PBMCs after approximately 19-hour stimulation, obtained from a patient who received antiretroviral therapy. This specimen's cell subset or site label, interpreted: CD40L-CD69- CD45RO-high memory CD4 T cells not responding to Gag peptides. Recombination linked TRBV19 to TRBJ2-7, and 11 junctional nucleotides match TRBD2. The DNA is as follows: TGTGCCAGTAGTACGCCGGGACTAGCGGAGCACTACGAGCAGTACTTC. Its amino acids are CASSTPGLAEHYEQYF.